This entry concerns a single T cell receptor (beta chain). Its antigen is currently unknown. This record belongs to a study of Graves' ophthalmopathy and Graves' hyperthyroidism. Study findings and constraints: Using 13 signatures, a model distinguished ophthalmopathy from stable hyperthyroidism, reaching around 87% sensitivity and 65% to 84% specificity.

Germline loops: CDR1 MNHNS, CDR2 SASEGT. The V and J ends lost 8 bases and 6 bases, in that order; junction bases with no gene match: 10. The CDR3 runs 15 residues. TCR beta CDR3 regions were amplified from RNA transcripts. After a first-round RT-PCR with HTBI primers, a second-round multiplex PCR was run. MiXCR, applied by TCRdb to the multiplex PCR reads, yields one record per CDR3 protein. The repertoire holds 400,000 to 450,000 distinct CDR3 sequences, under 25% seen once, with around 3.2% in the top ten. Among the hyperthyroidism patients, all were newly diagnosed, aged 18 to 65, with under 2 months' duration. Among the exclusions were patients with other autoimmune diseases, uncontrolled infections, pregnancy or lactation. Orbital computed tomography, together with clinical symptoms, serum thyroxine, TRAb and thyroid ultrasound, was used for diagnosis.

The TCR comes from a young woman with stable Graves' hyperthyroidism. The sequenced sample consisted of peripheral blood. The chain recombines TRBV6-1 with TRBJ2-1, with TRBD2 matching over 10 bases. Written as DNA, the CDR3 is TGTGCCAGCCTACTCCTAGCGGGAGTCGTCAATGAGCAGTTCTTC. Amino acids: CASLLLAGVVNEQFF.